The 7 T cell receptor beta chains given below trace back to one sample, sequenced in a study of T cell responses to AZD1222 COVID-19 vaccine (dated by TCRdb to about 2021). The intended sense of this specimen's time point label: baseline before first vaccination. The library relied on the immunoSEQ multiplex PCR assay. The source is immuneACCESS, and TCRdb retained only in-frame sequences with V and J called. Part of the clones is not carried over; for the studies checked, unresolved V genes explain less than half of this, and the remainder is unexplained. The sample table holds roughly 170,000 clones, of which less than 95% were seen once. Jointly, the top ten make up approximately 3% of the sample. The material sequenced was peripheral blood, taken on day 0 of AZD1222 vaccination. Every receptor here comes from an adult in good health.

The J gene is TRBJ1-6, the V gene TRBV6-2 or TRBV6-3; 7 bases are a match to TRBD1. V lost 5 bases, J lost 9 bases, and 4 bases stayed unmatched. The CDR3 loop spans 13 amino acids. Germline V CDR1 and CDR2: MNHEY, SVGEGT. The chain's CDR3 is CASSTDRVSPLHF. The CDR3 bases are TGTGCCAGCAGTACCGACAGGGTTTCACCCCTCCACTTT.

The CDR3 loop is CASSSSSPYGYTF. CDR3 sequence (DNA): TGTGCCAGCAGTTCCTCTTCCCCATATGGCTACACCTTC. This chain connects TRBV6-5 to TRBJ1-2; D uncertain. Trimming removed 4 bases from V and 5 bases from J, with 11 bases in between. CDR3 length equals 13 residues. Germline CDR1 MNHEY, CDR2 SVGAGI.

The V and J genes are TRBV11-2 and TRBJ2-5, with D maybe TRBD2 (6 bases). Germline assignment: CDR1 SGHAT and CDR2 FQNNGV. V was pared by 6 bases and J by 0 bases, with 20 bases between. The CDR3 totals 17 residues. The CDR3 reads CASREQWWRGDQETQYF. The CDR3 bases are TGTGCCAGCAGGGAGCAATGGTGGCGGGGCGACCAAGAGACCCAGTACTTC.

The chain employs TRBV6-2 or TRBV6-3 and TRBJ1-2; TRBD1 matches at 7 bases. The CDR3 is 14 amino acids. Germline CDR1 reads MNHEY; CDR2 reads SVGEGT. V was pared by 0 bases and J by 5 bases, with 3 bases of the junction left unmatched. Here the CDR3 DNA reads TGTGCCAGCAGTTACTCGGGACAGTTATATGGCTACACCTTC. Amino acid sequence: CASSYSGQLYGYTF.

The chain is built from TRBV13 and TRBJ2-3; 8 nucleotides line up with TRBD2. Germline values: CDR1 PRHDT, CDR2 FYEKMQ (reference sequence). V dropped 1 base and J dropped 0; count of bases not matched to a gene: 3. This CDR3 has 16 amino acids. The CDR3 coding sequence is TGTGCCAGCAGCTTAGAGAGCGGGGGTAGCACAGATACGCAGTATTTT. Amino acids: CASSLESGGSTDTQYF.

For this clone: At the DNA level, this CDR3 is encoded by other sequences in the same sample as well. The chain uses TRBV5-4 and TRBJ2-6; 8 bases map to TRBD1. The junction had 1 base not matched to a gene; V was cut back by 2 bases and J by 0 bases. Per the germline V gene, CDR1 is SGHNT and CDR2 is YYREEE (reference sequence). The length of the CDR3 is 16 residues. CDR3 in amino acids: CASSLDRGSGANVLTF. In DNA, the CDR3 is TGTGCCAGCAGCTTAGACAGGGGCTCTGGGGCCAACGTCCTGACTTTC.

This chain joins TRBV7-9 and TRBJ1-2, with D tentatively TRBD1 (6 bases). Germline loops: CDR1 SEHNR, CDR2 FQNEAQ (reference sequence). V was clipped by 1 base and J by 5 bases, with 8 bases between them. The CDR3 is made up of 13 amino acids. CDR3 nucleotide sequence: TGTGCCAGCAGCTTAGGACAGGATTATGGCTACACCTTC. As protein: CASSLGQDYGYTF.